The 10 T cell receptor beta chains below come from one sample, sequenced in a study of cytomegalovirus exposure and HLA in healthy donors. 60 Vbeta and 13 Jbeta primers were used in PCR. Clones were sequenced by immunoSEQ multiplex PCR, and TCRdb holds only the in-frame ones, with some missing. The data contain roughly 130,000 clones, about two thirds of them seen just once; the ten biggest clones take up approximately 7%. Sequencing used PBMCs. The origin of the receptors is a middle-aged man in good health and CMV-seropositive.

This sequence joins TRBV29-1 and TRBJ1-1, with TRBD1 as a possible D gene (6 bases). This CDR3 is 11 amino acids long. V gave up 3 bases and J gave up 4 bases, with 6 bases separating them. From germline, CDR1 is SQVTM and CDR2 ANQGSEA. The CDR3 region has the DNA TGCAGCGTTGACAGGGGCACTGAAGCTTTCTTT. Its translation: CSVDRGTEAFF. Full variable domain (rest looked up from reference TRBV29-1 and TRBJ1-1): SAVISQKPSRDICQRGTSLTIQCQVDSQVTMMFWYRQQPGQSLTLIATANQGSEATYESGFVIDKFPISRPNLTFSTLTVSNMSPEDSSIYLCSVDRGTEAFFGQGTRLTVV.

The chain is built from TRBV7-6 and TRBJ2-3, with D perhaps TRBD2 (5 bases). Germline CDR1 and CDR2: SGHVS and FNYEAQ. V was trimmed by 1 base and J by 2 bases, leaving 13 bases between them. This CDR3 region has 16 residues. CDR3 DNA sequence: TGTGCCAGCAGCTTAGGAGCTAGCTCACACACAGATACGCAGTATTTT. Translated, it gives CASSLGASSHTDTQYF.

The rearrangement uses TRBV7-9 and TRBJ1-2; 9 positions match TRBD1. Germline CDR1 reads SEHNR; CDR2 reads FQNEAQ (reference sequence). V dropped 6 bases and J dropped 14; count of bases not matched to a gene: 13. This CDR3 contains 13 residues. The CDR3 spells CASRETGGLIITF. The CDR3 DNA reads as TGTGCCAGCAGAGAAACAGGGGGCCTGATTATTACCTTC.

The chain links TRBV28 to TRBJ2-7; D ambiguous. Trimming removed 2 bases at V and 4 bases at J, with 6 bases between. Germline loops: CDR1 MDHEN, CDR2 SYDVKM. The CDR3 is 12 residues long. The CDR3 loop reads CASSLQEYEQYF. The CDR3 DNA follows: TGTGCCAGCAGTTTACAGGAATACGAGCAGTACTTC.

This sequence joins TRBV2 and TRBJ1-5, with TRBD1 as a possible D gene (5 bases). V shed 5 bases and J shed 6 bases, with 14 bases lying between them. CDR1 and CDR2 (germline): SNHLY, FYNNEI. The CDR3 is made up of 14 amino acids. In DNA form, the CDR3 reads TGTGCCAGCAGTTCCGGACACGGGAGTCAGCCCCAGCATTTT. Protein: CASSSGHGSQPQHF.

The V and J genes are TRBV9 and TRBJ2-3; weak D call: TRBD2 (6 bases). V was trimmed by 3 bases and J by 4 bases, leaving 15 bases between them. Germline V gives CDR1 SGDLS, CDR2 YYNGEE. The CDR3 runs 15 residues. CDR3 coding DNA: TGTGCCAGCAGCGCCTTGGGAGGATACGCAGATACGCAGTATTTT. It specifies CASSALGGYADTQYF.

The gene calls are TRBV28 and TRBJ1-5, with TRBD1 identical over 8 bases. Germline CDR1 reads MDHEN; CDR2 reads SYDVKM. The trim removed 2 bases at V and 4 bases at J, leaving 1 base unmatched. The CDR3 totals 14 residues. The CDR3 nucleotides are TGTGCCAGCAGTTTACACAGGGGGAATCAGCCCCAGCATTTT. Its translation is CASSLHRGNQPQHF.

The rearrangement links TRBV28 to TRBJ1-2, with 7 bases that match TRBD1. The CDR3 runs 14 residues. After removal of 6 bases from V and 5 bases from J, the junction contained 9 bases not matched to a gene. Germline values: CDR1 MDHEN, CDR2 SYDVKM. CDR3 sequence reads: CASRPPGQRYGYTF. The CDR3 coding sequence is TGTGCCAGCAGGCCGCCGGGACAGAGATATGGCTACACCTTC.

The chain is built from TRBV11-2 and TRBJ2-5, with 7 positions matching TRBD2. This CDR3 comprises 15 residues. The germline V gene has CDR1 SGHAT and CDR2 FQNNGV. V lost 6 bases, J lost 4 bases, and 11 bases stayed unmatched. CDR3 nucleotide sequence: TGTGCCAGCAGTCAAATGACGGGAGGCTCAGAGACCCAGTACTTC. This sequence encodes CASSQMTGGSETQYF.

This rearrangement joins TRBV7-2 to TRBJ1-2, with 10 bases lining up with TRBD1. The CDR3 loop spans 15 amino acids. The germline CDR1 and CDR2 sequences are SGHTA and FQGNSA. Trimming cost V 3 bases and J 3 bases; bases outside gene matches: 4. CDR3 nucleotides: TGTGCCAGCAGCTTGACAGGGGGCGCAGACTATGGCTACACCTTC. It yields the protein CASSLTGGADYGYTF.